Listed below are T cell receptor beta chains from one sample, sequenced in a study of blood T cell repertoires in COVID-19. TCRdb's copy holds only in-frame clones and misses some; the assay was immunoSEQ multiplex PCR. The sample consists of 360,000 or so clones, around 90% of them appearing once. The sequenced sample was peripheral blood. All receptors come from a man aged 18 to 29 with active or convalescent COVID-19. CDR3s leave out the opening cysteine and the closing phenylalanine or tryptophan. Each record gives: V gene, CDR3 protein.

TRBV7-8	ASSLYYYTGLARSTDTQY
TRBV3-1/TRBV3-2	ASSHLSYEQY
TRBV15	ATSRDLVSHTQY
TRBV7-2	ASSLEPEEKLF
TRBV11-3	ASSPSVNQETQY
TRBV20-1	SASAGSPRGYT
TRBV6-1	ASSAAGTRGYNEQF
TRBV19	ASSPQLMNTEAF
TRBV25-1	ASSDPTGRSTNEQF
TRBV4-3	ASSQDPSDSYEQY
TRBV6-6	ASRGALAGGRDTQY
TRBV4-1	ASKNFLNTEAF
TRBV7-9	APPGASRTPHEQF
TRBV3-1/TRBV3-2	ASSRTSGRASNEQF
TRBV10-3	AISDPSGHTDTQY
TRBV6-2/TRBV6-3	ASSPRGSSYEQY
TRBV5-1	ASSRLAGGTDTQY
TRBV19	AITGQGRHEQY
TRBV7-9	ASSSQGLTEAF
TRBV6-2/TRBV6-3	ASSVTSGATDTQY
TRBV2	ASTGTPNYEQY
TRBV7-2	ASSFSGSGKTQY
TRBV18	ASSPGTSGNTIY
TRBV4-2	ASSSQAVGPSYEQY
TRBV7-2	ASSLQSNQPQH
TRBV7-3	ASSLDRGPYNEQF
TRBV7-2	ASSSHRAASSYEQY